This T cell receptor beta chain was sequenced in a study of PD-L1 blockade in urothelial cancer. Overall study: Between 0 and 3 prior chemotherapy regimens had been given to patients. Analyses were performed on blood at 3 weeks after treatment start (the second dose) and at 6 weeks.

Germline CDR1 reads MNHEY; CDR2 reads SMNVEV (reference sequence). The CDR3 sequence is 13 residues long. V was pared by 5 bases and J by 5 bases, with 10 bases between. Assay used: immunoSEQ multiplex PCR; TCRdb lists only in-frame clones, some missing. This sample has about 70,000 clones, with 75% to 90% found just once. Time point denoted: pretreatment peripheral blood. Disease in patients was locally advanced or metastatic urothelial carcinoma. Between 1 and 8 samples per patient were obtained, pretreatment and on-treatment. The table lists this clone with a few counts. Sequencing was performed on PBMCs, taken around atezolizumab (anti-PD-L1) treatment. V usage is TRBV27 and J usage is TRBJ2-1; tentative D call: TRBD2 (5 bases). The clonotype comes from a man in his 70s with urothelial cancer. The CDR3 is CASSRQLDNEQFF. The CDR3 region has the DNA TGTGCCAGCAGTCGCCAACTAGACAATGAGCAGTTCTTC.